This TCR beta chain was documented in a study of blood T cells in healthy people across ages. Sample-barcoded 5' priming and a J-beta primer mix drove a second PCR of roughly 6 to 12 cycles. Every cDNA molecule carried a tag from a template-switch adaptor bearing 12 random nucleotides. TCRdb used MiXCR to reprocess the 5' RACE reads, holding one entry per CDR3 protein. The data hold about 1.8 million distinct CDR3 sequences, with 40% to 55% observed a single time. The CDR3 is 14 amino acids. Germline lookup yields CDR1 SGHDT and CDR2 YYEEEE. The rearrangement links TRBV5-6 to TRBJ2-4; D is possibly TRBD2 (6 bases). The J call may be wrong; the DNA end is better matched by TRBJ2-7. The sequenced sample was blood. The TCR was taken from a woman in her thirties or forties in good health. The DNA of the CDR3 is TGTGCCAGCAGCTTGGGGCTAGCGTTCAACGAGCAGTACTTC. Translation gives CASSLGLAFNEQYF.